The 14 T cell receptor beta chains below were found in one sample sequenced in a study of cytomegalovirus exposure and HLA in healthy donors. 13 Jbeta primers and 60 Vbeta primers were used for the PCR. Produced via immunoSEQ multiplex PCR; TCRdb's table is partial and in-frame only. The sample records about 200,000 clones, roughly 80% being singletons. Sequencing used PBMCs. These TCRs come from a woman in her thirties or forties in good health and CMV-seronegative.

V gene TRBV10-3 combines with J gene TRBJ1-2; 8 bases line up with TRBD1. Unmatched junction bases numbered 9, after V lost 7 bases and J lost 5 bases. Germline-derived CDR1 and CDR2 are ENHRY and SYGVKD. This CDR3 is 14 amino acids long. The CDR3, as DNA: TGTGCCATCACCCGGACAGGGACACCATATGGCTACACCTTC. It translates to CAITRTGTPYGYTF.

V is TRBV5-6 and J is TRBJ2-7; tentatively, D is TRBD1 (5 bases). Germline V gene sequence: CDR1 SGHDT, CDR2 YYEEEE. Deletions cut 7 bases from V and 5 bases from J, with 16 bases between. The CDR3 consists of 13 residues. The CDR3 DNA is TGTGCCAGCGGGGCCTGGACCCTCCACGAGCAGTACTTC. Amino acids: CASGAWTLHEQYF.

V usage is TRBV9 and J usage is TRBJ2-1, with 9 nucleotides matching TRBD2. This CDR3 has 17 amino acids. Germline CDR1 is SGDLS and CDR2 is YYNGEE. V dropped 2 bases and J dropped 6; count of bases not matched to a gene: 12. The CDR3 sequence is CASSVMGRLAGTNEQFF. The CDR3 DNA sequence: TGTGCCAGCAGCGTGATGGGTCGGCTAGCGGGAACCAATGAGCAGTTCTTC.

This chain uses TRBV27 with TRBJ2-5; D perhaps matches TRBD2 (5 bases). The CDR3 sequence is 12 residues long. V was trimmed by 6 bases and J by 5 bases, leaving 10 bases between them. Germline CDR1 MNHEY, CDR2 SMNVEV (reference sequence). CDR3 in DNA: TGTGCCAGCAGGAAGACTAAGGAGACCCAGTACTTC. This translates into CASRKTKETQYF.

This chain connects TRBV25-1 to TRBJ2-6; 9 bases align to TRBD1. Trimming removed 4 bases from V and 2 bases from J; junction bases left unmatched: 6. Germline loops: CDR1 MGHDK, CDR2 SYGVNS. The CDR3 extends over 17 amino acids. The CDR3 DNA follows: TGTGCCAGCAGTGGGGACAGGGTGGGACCTGGGGCCAACGTCCTGACTTTC. Amino acid sequence: CASSGDRVGPGANVLTF.

This clone has only one observation. V usage is TRBV7-2 and J usage is TRBJ2-7, with TRBD1 matching over 10 bases. The CDR3 is 15 amino acids. V gave up 5 bases and J gave up 2 bases; unmatched junction bases: 6. Germline V gives CDR1 SGHTA, CDR2 FQGNSA. The CDR3 DNA is TGTGCCAGCAGCCCTGCGGGACAGGGGCCCTACGAGCAGTACTTC. Residues: CASSPAGQGPYEQYF.

The rearrangement uses TRBV2 and TRBJ2-1; a weak D match, TRBD2 (6 bases). This CDR3 has 13 residues. Trimming took 2 bases from V and 16 from J, leaving 18 bases between them. The germline gives CDR1 SNHLY, CDR2 FYNNEI. The CDR3 reads CASSERMGLSDFF. In DNA, the CDR3 is TGTGCCAGCAGTGAACGAATGGGACTTTCAGATTTCTTC.

The J gene is TRBJ2-5, the V gene TRBV30; D is perhaps TRBD1 (8 bases). With 8 bases removed from V and 0 bases from J, the gap between germline ends came to 16 bases. Germline loops: CDR1 GTSNPN, CDR2 SVGIG (reference sequence). This CDR3 region has 14 residues. CDR3 region: CAGGQGGDQETQYF. The CDR3 DNA reads as TGTGCCGGAGGACAGGGAGGGGACCAAGAGACCCAGTACTTC. The variable domain in full, completed from reference TRBV30 and TRBJ2-5, reads SQTIHQWPATLVQPVGSPLSLECTVEGTSNPNLYWYRQAAGRGLQLLFYSVGIGQISSEVPQNLSASRPQDRQFILSSKKLLLSDSGFYLCAGGQGGDQETQYFGPGTRLLVL.

The chain is built from TRBV19 and TRBJ2-3; 9 positions agree with TRBD1. The CDR3 has 14 residues. The J segment lost 4 bases and the V segment lost 11 bases, leaving 10 bases of the junction unmatched. CDR1 and CDR2 from the germline V gene are LNHDA and SQIVND (reference sequence). Here the CDR3 reads CASRTGDVADTQYF. CDR3 sequence (DNA): TGTGCCTCAAGGACAGGGGATGTGGCAGATACGCAGTATTTT.

The chain joins TRBV5-1 to TRBJ1-4; D may be TRBD1 (5 bases). Germline CDR1 reads SGHRS; CDR2 reads YFSETQ. V dropped 3 bases and J dropped 4 bases, with 13 bases sitting between them. This CDR3 has 15 residues. As DNA, the CDR3 is TGCGCCAGCAGCTCTCTGATGGGGGGTAATGAAAAACTGTTTTTT. It translates to CASSSLMGGNEKLFF.

The rearrangement uses TRBV5-6 and TRBJ1-1; D is uncertain. The germline CDR1 and CDR2 sequences are SGHDT and YYEEEE. Trimming removed 0 bases at V and 3 bases at J, with 6 bases between. The CDR3 covers 13 residues. CDR3 DNA: TGTGCCAGCAGCTTGGGGGCCTACACTGAAGCTTTCTTT. This sequence encodes CASSLGAYTEAFF.

The chain couples TRBV4-2 to TRBJ2-7; 7 bases fit TRBD1. Trimming removed 8 bases from V and 2 bases from J; junction bases left unmatched: 15. The CDR3 loop spans 16 amino acids. Germline CDR1 reads LGHNA; CDR2 reads YNFKEQ. CDR3 coding DNA: TGTGCCAGCGGAGATTCACCCGGGACAGTTACCTACGAGCAGTACTTC. This translates into CASGDSPGTVTYEQYF.

The V and J genes are TRBV7-9 and TRBJ2-5; tentatively, D is TRBD1 (6 bases). The germline V and J ends were trimmed by 5 bases and 2 bases, with 15 bases remaining between them. This CDR3 spans 15 amino acids. Germline V gene data show CDR1 as SEHNR and CDR2 as FQNEAQ (reference sequence). In DNA form, the CDR3 reads TGTGCCAGCAGCCCAGGGGTACTAGTTCAAGAGACCCAGTACTTC. Translated: CASSPGVLVQETQYF. The full variable domain, its missing parts supplied by reference TRBV7-9 and TRBJ2-5, is DTGVSQNPRHKITKRGQNVTFRCDPISEHNRLYWYRQTLGQGPEFLTYFQNEAQLEKSRLLSDRFSAERPKGSFSTLEIQRTEQGDSAMYLCASSPGVLVQETQYFGPGTRLLVL.

The chain recombines TRBV5-1 with TRBJ2-7; D is unresolved. The germline V gene encodes CDR1 SGHRS and CDR2 YFSETQ. The V end lost 0 bases, the J end lost 4 bases, and 11 bases lay between the germline ends. The CDR3 is 14 residues long. The CDR3 region is CASSLDPGQYEQYF. Written as DNA, the CDR3 is TGCGCCAGCAGCTTGGATCCTGGCCAGTACGAGCAGTACTTC.